These T cell receptor beta chains were read from a single sample in a study of blood T cell repertoires in COVID-19. Clones were sequenced by immunoSEQ multiplex PCR, and TCRdb holds only the in-frame ones, with some missing. The sample records 260,000 or so clones, 88% being singletons. Sequencing was carried out using peripheral blood. All receptors come from a man between 18 and 29 years old with active or convalescent COVID-19. Each CDR3 is given with its conserved first and last residue. Fields, in order: clone size, J gene, V gene, D gene, CDR3 DNA, CDR3 protein. The D gene is left open where the match is weak. Clone size is shown for a subset of rows, as once, few, many or a class of expanded clone.

.,TRBJ1-6,TRBV21-1,.,TGTGCCAGCAGCCGTTCACCCCTCCACTTT,CASSRSPLHF
.,TRBJ1-2,TRBV27,.,TGTGCCAGCAGTTCAGTGGGGGGTGTGGGGTATGGCTACACCTTC,CASSSVGGVGYGYTF
.,TRBJ2-7,TRBV19,TRBD2,TGTGCCAGTAGTTCGAGCGGGAGGAATTACGAGCAGTACTTC,CASSSSGRNYEQYF
.,TRBJ1-1,TRBV6-5,TRBD1,TGTGCCAGCAGCCCGACAGGGCGGCAAAACACTGAAGCTTTCTTT,CASSPTGRQNTEAFF
.,TRBJ2-7,TRBV5-1,.,TGCGCCAGCAGCTTGTGGGCTTCGACAGGAGCGTACGAGCAGTACTTC,CASSLWASTGAYEQYF
.,TRBJ2-7,TRBV7-9,TRBD2,TGTGCCAGCAGCATCACGGGGGGTCTAGGAGAGCAGTACTTC,CASSITGGLGEQYF
.,TRBJ2-2,TRBV19,.,TGTGCCTCTCTGGGGGCCACCGGGGAGCTGTTTTTT,CASLGATGELFF
.,TRBJ2-3,TRBV4-3,TRBD1,TGCGCCAGCAGCCAAAGGACAGGAAGCACAGATACGCAGTATTTT,CASSQRTGSTDTQYF
.,TRBJ2-7,TRBV29-1,.,TGCAGCGTTACCCCCCCTTTCGGGGGATCCTACGAGCAGTACTTC,CSVTPPFGGSYEQYF
once,TRBJ2-7,TRBV12-5,TRBD2,TGTGCTAGTGGTTTGGCCCTGTTGGGACTAGCGGGGCAGGGCTCCTACGAGCAGTACTTC,CASGLALLGLAGQGSYEQYF
.,TRBJ1-2,TRBV29-1,.,TGCAGCGTTCTCAGGGGACCGGGTGGCGGCTACACCTTC,CSVLRGPGGGYTF
few,TRBJ2-4,TRBV2,TRBD2,TGTGCCAGCACCCGCGGGGGAACGGTCATTCAGTACTTC,CASTRGGTVIQYF
.,TRBJ2-5,TRBV10-3,.,TGTGCCATCAGCCCTCGACAAGAACAAGAGACCCAGTACTTC,CAISPRQEQETQYF
.,TRBJ2-7,TRBV4-3,.,TGCGCCAGCAGCCAAGATGGGAGGGGGGGCTACGAGCAGTACTTC,CASSQDGRGGYEQYF
.,TRBJ1-1,TRBV5-1,.,TGCGCCAGCAGCATATGGACAGCTAGAATGAACACTGAAGCTTTCTTT,CASSIWTARMNTEAFF
once,TRBJ1-1,TRBV18,.,TGTGCCAGCTCACCGCCAGGGAACACTGAAGCTTTCTTT,CASSPPGNTEAFF
few,TRBJ2-7,TRBV5-4,.,TGTGCCAGCAGCTTGGCACAGGGCTCCTACGAGCAGTACTTC,CASSLAQGSYEQYF
few,TRBJ2-1,TRBV7-9,.,TGTGCCAGCAGCTTATCTTATGAGCAGTTCTTC,CASSLSYEQFF
.,TRBJ1-2,TRBV4-1,.,TGCGCCAGCAGCCAAGGCCGCGGGATGGGATATGGCTACACCTTC,CASSQGRGMGYGYTF
few,TRBJ1-6,TRBV4-1,.,TGCGCCAGCAGCCAAGCGACGGGTAATTCACCCCTCCACTTT,CASSQATGNSPLHF
.,TRBJ2-3,TRBV4-1,TRBD2,TGCGCCAGCAGCCAAGCCACTAGCGGGGGAATCACAGATACGCAGTATTTT,CASSQATSGGITDTQYF
.,TRBJ1-1,TRBV7-2,TRBD1,TGTGCCAGCAGCCCTCATTCCAGGGGGTTGTCTGAAGCTTTCTTT,CASSPHSRGLSEAFF
.,TRBJ1-1,TRBV7-8,TRBD1,TGTGCCAGCAGCTTAGGGGGGACAGGGGTGAACACTGAAGCTTTCTTT,CASSLGGTGVNTEAFF
.,TRBJ2-2,TRBV29-1,.,TGCAGCGTCCGATTACCATACCCAGGGCCCGAAAGCACCGGGGAGCTGTTTTTT,CSVRLPYPGPESTGELFF
.,TRBJ1-1,TRBV10-3,.,TGTGCCATCAGCGAGGGGCTCGAAGCTTTCTTT,CAISEGLEAFF
.,TRBJ1-4,TRBV5-4,TRBD1,TGTGCCAGCAGCTTGGATGGGACAGATGAAAAACTGTTTTTT,CASSLDGTDEKLFF
.,TRBJ2-3,TRBV6-4,.,TGTGCCAGCAGTGAGGGTGGGGGGGCATGGACAGATACGCAGTATTTT,CASSEGGGAWTDTQYF
few,TRBJ1-4,TRBV3-1/TRBV3-2,.,TGTGCCAGCAGCCAAGGGGGACAAACTAATGAAAAACTGTTTTTT,CASSQGGQTNEKLFF
once,TRBJ2-7,TRBV3-1/TRBV3-2,TRBD2,TGTGCCAGCAGCCACGGGGCTAGCGGCGCGGCTGGGCAGTACTTC,CASSHGASGAAGQYF
once,TRBJ1-4,TRBV5-1,TRBD1,TGCGCCAGCAGCCCGGCCGGGACAGGTTGGGAAAAACTGTTTTTT,CASSPAGTGWEKLFF
.,TRBJ1-1,TRBV18,.,TGTGCCAGCTCCCCCATCAAACAGGCGTTCACTGAAGCTTTCTTT,CASSPIKQAFTEAFF
.,TRBJ2-7,TRBV3-1/TRBV3-2,TRBD2,TGTGCCAGCACGGGCGGGAGCTCCTACGAGCAGTACTTC,CASTGGSSYEQYF
.,TRBJ2-3,TRBV6-5,TRBD1,TGTGCCAGCAGGGACAGGGGTTGGAGCACAGATACGCAGTATTTT,CASRDRGWSTDTQYF
.,TRBJ2-3,TRBV11-1,TRBD1,TGTGCCAGCAGCCGACGGGACAGGGGAACAGATACGCAGTATTTT,CASSRRDRGTDTQYF
.,TRBJ1-2,TRBV27,.,TGTGCCAGCAGGCCGGGACTTGGAAACTATGGCTACACCTTC,CASRPGLGNYGYTF
.,TRBJ2-1,TRBV15,TRBD2,TGTGCCACCAGCAGAGATCTGTCTAGCGGCCACAATGAGCAGTTCTTC,CATSRDLSSGHNEQFF
.,TRBJ2-7,TRBV11-2,TRBD1,TGTGCCAGCAGCTTGCTCCGCAGACAGGGAGTTCCCTACGAGCAGTACTTC,CASSLLRRQGVPYEQYF
.,TRBJ2-1,TRBV2,.,TGTGCCAGCTTTGCGGGCCTGTCCTACAATGAGCAGTTCTTC,CASFAGLSYNEQFF
few,TRBJ1-4,TRBV6-6,.,TGTGCCAGCAGCCCCCGTGGGAGCAGTAATGAAAAACTGTTTTTT,CASSPRGSSNEKLFF
.,TRBJ2-3,TRBV7-8,TRBD2,TGTGCCAGCAGCGGACTAGCGGGGGGGCTCACAGATACGCAGTATTTT,CASSGLAGGLTDTQYF
once,TRBJ1-5,TRBV2,.,TGTGCCAGCAGTGCTTGGGGGGGCCGTCAGCCCCAGCATTTT,CASSAWGGRQPQHF
.,TRBJ1-5,TRBV4-3,.,TGCGCCAGCAGCCAAGACCGCACGGGCAATCAGCCCCAGCATTTT,CASSQDRTGNQPQHF
.,TRBJ2-3,TRBV7-3,.,TGTGCCAGCAGCTGGGGCAGAACTAGCACAGATACGCAGTATTTT,CASSWGRTSTDTQYF
.,TRBJ1-2,TRBV19,.,TGTGCCAGTAGTACTACTCGTACGTTTAGCTATGGCTACACCTTC,CASSTTRTFSYGYTF
.,TRBJ2-7,TRBV2,TRBD1,TGTGCCAGCCTCCCGGGACAGGGGGTCAACGAGCAGTACTTC,CASLPGQGVNEQYF
once,TRBJ2-3,TRBV5-5,.,TGTGCCACCTCGGGAACTAGCACAGATACGCAGTATTTT,CATSGTSTDTQYF
.,TRBJ2-3,TRBV2,TRBD2,TGTGCCAGCAGCCCCCGGACTAGCGGGACAGATACGCAGTATTTT,CASSPRTSGTDTQYF
.,TRBJ1-4,TRBV7-9,.,TGTGCCAGCAGCTTACAGGGAGGTAATGAAAAACTGTTTTTT,CASSLQGGNEKLFF
.,TRBJ2-2,TRBV25-1,TRBD1,TGTGCCAGCTCAACAGGGGTCCCCACCGGGGAGCTGTTTTTT,CASSTGVPTGELFF
.,TRBJ2-2,TRBV11-2,TRBD2,TGTGCCAGCAGCCCAACGAGTACTAGCGGGGGGTCGAACACCGGGGAGCTGTTTTTT,CASSPTSTSGGSNTGELFF
.,TRBJ1-5,TRBV10-1,TRBD1,TGCGCCAGCAGAACAGGGGAGGGCAATCAGCCCCAGCATTTT,CASRTGEGNQPQHF
.,TRBJ2-3,TRBV10-3,TRBD2,TGTGCCACCTTACTAGCGGGGGGGTCCGTGGATACGCAGTATTTT,CATLLAGGSVDTQYF
.,TRBJ2-1,TRBV6-6,TRBD1,TGTGCCAGCAGTTACGGACAGGGCTACAATGAGCAGTTCTTC,CASSYGQGYNEQFF
.,TRBJ1-5,TRBV9,TRBD1,TGTGCCAGCAGCACGGGGACAGATCAGCCCCAGCATTTT,CASSTGTDQPQHF
.,TRBJ2-1,TRBV2,TRBD2,TGTGCCAGCAGTGAAAGGGATGCGGGGGGACCAAATGAGCAGTTCTTC,CASSERDAGGPNEQFF